This T cell receptor (beta chain) was obtained from a study of CD8 T cells in Susac syndrome. The multiple sclerosis control group was made up of treatment-naive patients with stable or active relapsing-remitting disease. Reverse transcription of about 0.5 to 1 ug RNA was carried out with random hexamers. immunoSEQ multiplex PCR amplified TCR beta CDR3 across 54 Vbeta, 13 Jbeta. TCRdb processed the immunoSEQ multiplex PCR reads anew with MiXCR; each CDR3 protein has one entry. The data contain 170,000 or so distinct CDR3 sequences, around 93% of them seen just once; the ten biggest clones take up 0.09% to 0.095%. Germline values: CDR1 SGHRS, CDR2 YFSETQ. V was shortened by 3 bases and J by 9 bases, with 22 bases between the two germline ends. The CDR3 contains 16 residues.

Sequencing was performed on CD4+ T cells from PBMCs. The clonotype originates from a human donor with multiple sclerosis. The rearrangement joins TRBV5-1 to TRBJ2-1; perhaps TRBD2 as D (7 bases). CDR3 protein: CASSSSGGRGGGEQFF. In nucleotides, the CDR3 is TGCGCCAGCAGCTCGTCCGGCGGGCGGGGAGGGGGTGAGCAGTTCTTC.